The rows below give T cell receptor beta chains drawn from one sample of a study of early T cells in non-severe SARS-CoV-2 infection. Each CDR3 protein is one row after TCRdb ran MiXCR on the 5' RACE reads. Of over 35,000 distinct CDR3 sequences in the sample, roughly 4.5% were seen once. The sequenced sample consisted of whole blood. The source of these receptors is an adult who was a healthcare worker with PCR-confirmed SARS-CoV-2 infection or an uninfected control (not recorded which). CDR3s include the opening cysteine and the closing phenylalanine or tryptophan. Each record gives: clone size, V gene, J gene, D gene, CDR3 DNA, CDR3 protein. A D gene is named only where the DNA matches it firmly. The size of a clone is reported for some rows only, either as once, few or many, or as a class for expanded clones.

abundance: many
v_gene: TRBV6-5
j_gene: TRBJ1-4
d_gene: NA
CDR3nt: TGTGCCAGCAGCCGGGCCCCGGGGGAAAAACTGTTTTTT
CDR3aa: CASSRAPGEKLFF

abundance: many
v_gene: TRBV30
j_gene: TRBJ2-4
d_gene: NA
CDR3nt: TGTGCCTGGAGTTTCCCGGCACAGAAAAACATTCAGTACTTC
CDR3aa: CAWSFPAQKNIQYF

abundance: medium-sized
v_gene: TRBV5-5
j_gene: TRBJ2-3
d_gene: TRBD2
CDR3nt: TGTGCCAGCAGCTCTTCTAGCGGGGGCACAGATACGCAGTATTTT
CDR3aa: CASSSSSGGTDTQYF

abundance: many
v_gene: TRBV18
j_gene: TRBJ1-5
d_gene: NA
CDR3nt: TGTGCCAGCTCACCAGATACCAGGGAACAGCCCCAGCATTTT
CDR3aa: CASSPDTREQPQHF

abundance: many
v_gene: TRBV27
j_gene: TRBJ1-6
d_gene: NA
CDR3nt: TGTGCCAGCAGTTTACGCATCAGGGACTCACCCCTCCACTTT
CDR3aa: CASSLRIRDSPLHF

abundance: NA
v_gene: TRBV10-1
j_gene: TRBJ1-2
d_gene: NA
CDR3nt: TGCGCCATCTCATCGCCGGGCCTTAAAACATTCAACTATGGCTACACCTTC
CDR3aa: CAISSPGLKTFNYGYTF

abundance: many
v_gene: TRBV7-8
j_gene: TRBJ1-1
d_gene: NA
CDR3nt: TGTGCCAGCAGCTCCAGGCAGGGGCCATCTGAAGCTTTCTTT
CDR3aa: CASSSRQGPSEAFF

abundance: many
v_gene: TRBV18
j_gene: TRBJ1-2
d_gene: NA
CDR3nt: TGTGCCAGCTCCACCGGACGGGGGGCGAGGTCTGGCGGCTACACCTTC
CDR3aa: CASSTGRGARSGGYTF

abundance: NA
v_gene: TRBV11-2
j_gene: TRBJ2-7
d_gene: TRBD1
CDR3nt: TGTGCCAGCAGATATCGGACAGGGCCCTACGAGCAGTACTTC
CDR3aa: CASRYRTGPYEQYF

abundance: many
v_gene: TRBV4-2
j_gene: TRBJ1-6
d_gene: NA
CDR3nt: TGTGCCAGCAGCCAAGATGTGCGGGTGAGGAATTCACCCCTCCACTTT
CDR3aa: CASSQDVRVRNSPLHF

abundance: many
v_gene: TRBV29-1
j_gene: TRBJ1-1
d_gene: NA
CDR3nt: TGCAGCGTTCGAGGACAGCAGAACACTGAAGCTTTCTTT
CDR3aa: CSVRGQQNTEAFF

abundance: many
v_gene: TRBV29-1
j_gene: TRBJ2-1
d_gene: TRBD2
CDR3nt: TGCAGCGTTGAGAGCGGGGGAAATGAGCAGTTCTTC
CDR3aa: CSVESGGNEQFF

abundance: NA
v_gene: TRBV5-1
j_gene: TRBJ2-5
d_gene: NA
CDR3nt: TGCGCCAGCAGCTTACTGCCCAGCCAAGAGACCCAGTACTTC
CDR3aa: CASSLLPSQETQYF

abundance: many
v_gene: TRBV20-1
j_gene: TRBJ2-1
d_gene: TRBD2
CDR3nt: TGCAGTGCCAGACTAGCGGGGGGGCTAGGTGAGCAGTTCTTC
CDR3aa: CSARLAGGLGEQFF

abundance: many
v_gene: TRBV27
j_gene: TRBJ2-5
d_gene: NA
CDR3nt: TGTGCCAGCAGTTCCACCTGGGGGGCTCTAGAGACCCAGTACTTC
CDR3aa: CASSSTWGALETQYF

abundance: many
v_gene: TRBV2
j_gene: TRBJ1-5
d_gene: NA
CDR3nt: TGTGCCAGCAGTGAGGGGGCGAATCAGCCCCAGCATTTT
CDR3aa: CASSEGANQPQHF

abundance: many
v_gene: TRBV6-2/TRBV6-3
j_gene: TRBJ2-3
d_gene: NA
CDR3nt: TGTGCCAGCACACGCTCTACTGCGAGGGATACGCAGTATTTT
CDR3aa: CASTRSTARDTQYF

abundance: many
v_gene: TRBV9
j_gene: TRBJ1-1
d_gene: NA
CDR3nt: TGTGCCAGCAGCTCCTTAGGAGGAGTTGAAGCTTTCTTT
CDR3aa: CASSSLGGVEAFF

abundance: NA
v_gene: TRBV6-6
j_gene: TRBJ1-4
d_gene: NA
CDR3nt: TGTGCCCCCATCTCCATCGGACGGGGGCGTAATGAAAAACTGTTTTTT
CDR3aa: CAPISIGRGRNEKLFF

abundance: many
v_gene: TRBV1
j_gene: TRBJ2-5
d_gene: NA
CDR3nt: TGCACCAGCAGCCAAGTCGTATTAGTCGGTGAGACCCAGTACTTC
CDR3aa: CTSSQVVLVGETQYF

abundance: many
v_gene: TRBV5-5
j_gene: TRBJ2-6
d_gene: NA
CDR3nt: TGTGCCAGCAGCTGGGCTTATTCTGGGGCCAACGTCCTGACTTTC
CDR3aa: CASSWAYSGANVLTF

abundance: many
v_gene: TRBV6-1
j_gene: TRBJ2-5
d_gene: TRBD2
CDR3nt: TGTGCCAGCTGTGGTAGCGGGCGCCCAGAGACCCAGTACTTC
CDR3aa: CASCGSGRPETQYF

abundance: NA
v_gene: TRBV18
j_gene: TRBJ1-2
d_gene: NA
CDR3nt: TGTGCCAGCTCACCATATACAGCCTCCGAGTGGGGCTACACCTTC
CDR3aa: CASSPYTASEWGYTF

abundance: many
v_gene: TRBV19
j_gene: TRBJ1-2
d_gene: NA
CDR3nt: TGTGCCAGCCGCAGGGGAGCGGGCTATGGCTACACCTTC
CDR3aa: CASRRGAGYGYTF

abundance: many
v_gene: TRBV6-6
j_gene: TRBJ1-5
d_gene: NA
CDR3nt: TGTGCCAGCTCCAGTGGGGGGAGCAATCAGCCCCAGCATTTT
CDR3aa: CASSSGGSNQPQHF

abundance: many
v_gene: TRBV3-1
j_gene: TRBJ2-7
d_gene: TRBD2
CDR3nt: TGTGCCAGCAGCCAAGTGGCTAGCGGGGTATACGAGCAGTACTTC
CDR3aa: CASSQVASGVYEQYF

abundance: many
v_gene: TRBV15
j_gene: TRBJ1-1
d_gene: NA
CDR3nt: TGTGCCACCCAACCCCCGGGGGTCCGTAACACTGAAGCTTTCTTT
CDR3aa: CATQPPGVRNTEAFF

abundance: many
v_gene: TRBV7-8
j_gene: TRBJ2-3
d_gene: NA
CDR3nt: TGTGCCAGCAGCGCAGACGGGGGCACAGATACGCAGTATTTT
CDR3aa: CASSADGGTDTQYF

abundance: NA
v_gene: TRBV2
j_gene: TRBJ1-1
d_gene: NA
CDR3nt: TGTGCCAGCAGACGAGACACTGAAGCTTTCTTT
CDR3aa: CASRRDTEAFF

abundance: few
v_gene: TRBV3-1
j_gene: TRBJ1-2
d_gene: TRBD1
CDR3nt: TGTGCCAGCAGCCAAATCCCGGGACAGGACTATGGCTACACCTTC
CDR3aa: CASSQIPGQDYGYTF

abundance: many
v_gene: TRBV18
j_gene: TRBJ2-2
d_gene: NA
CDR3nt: TGTGCCAGCTCACCATTGGCGAGGGGGGAGCTGTTTTTT
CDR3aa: CASSPLARGELFF

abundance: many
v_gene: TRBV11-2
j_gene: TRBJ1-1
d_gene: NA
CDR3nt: TGTGCCAGCAGCTGGGACGGAGGAACTGAAGCTTTCTTT
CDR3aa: CASSWDGGTEAFF

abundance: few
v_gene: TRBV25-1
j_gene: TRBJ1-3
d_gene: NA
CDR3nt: TGTGCCAGCCGCTCTCCAGGAAATACTGGAAACACCATATATTTT
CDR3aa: CASRSPGNTGNTIYF

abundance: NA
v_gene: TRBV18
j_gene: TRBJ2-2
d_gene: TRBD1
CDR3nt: TGTGCCAGCTCACCTTGGACAGGATCGAACACCGGGGAGCTGTTTTTT
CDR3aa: CASSPWTGSNTGELFF

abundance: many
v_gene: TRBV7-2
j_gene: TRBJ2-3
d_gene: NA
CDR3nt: TGTGCCAGCAGCCCGATGGGGACTACAGATACGCAGTATTTT
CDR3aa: CASSPMGTTDTQYF

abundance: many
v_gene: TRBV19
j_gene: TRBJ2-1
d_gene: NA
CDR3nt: TGTGCCAGTAGTAGAGATGACCCCCAGTTCAATGAGCAGTTCTTC
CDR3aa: CASSRDDPQFNEQFF

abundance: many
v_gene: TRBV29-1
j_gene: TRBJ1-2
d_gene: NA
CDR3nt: TGCAGCGCTGGGGGTACCTATGGCTACACCTTC
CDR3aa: CSAGGTYGYTF

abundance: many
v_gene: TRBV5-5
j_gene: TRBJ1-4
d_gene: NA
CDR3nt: TGTGCCAGCAGCTTAGGCCCTCGCACGACTAATGAAAAACTGTTTTTT
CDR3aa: CASSLGPRTTNEKLFF

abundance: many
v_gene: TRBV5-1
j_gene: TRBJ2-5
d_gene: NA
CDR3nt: TGCGCCAGCAGCTTGGCCGCGGGGCGAGAAGAGACCCAGTACTTC
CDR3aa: CASSLAAGREETQYF

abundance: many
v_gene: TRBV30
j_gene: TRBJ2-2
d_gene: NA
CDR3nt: TGTGCCTGGAGAGTGCACTGGGGATTGAACACCGGGGAGCTGTTTTTT
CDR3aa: CAWRVHWGLNTGELFF

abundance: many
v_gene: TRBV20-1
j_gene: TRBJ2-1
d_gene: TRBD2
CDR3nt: TGCAGTGCTACCCCCCCGGCGGGGGGGTACAATGAGCAGTTCTTC
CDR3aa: CSATPPAGGYNEQFF

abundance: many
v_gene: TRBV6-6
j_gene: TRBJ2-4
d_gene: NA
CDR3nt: TGTGCCAGCAGTTACTCGAAAGTGCTAGCCAAAAACATTCAGTACTTC
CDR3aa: CASSYSKVLAKNIQYF

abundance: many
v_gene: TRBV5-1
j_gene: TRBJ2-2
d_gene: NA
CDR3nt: TGCGCCAGCAGGCCGGGAGATCCCGGGGAGCTGTTTTTT
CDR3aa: CASRPGDPGELFF

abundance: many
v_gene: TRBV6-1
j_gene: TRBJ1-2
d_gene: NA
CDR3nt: TGTGCCAGCAGTCCTCGGGAGGGGGACTGGGGTGGCTACACCTTC
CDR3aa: CASSPREGDWGGYTF